This is a list of T cell receptor beta chains from one sample in a study of radiotherapy plus CTLA-4 blockade in lung cancer. Clones were sequenced by immunoSEQ multiplex PCR, and TCRdb holds only the in-frame ones, with some missing. The profile covers about 70,000 clones, with roughly four fifths appearing a single time and approximately 15% taken by the ten largest. Sample: peripheral blood, taken from a patient treated with radiotherapy plus ipilimumab. These receptor sequences come from a human donor with non-small cell lung cancer whose response to radiotherapy plus ipilimumab could not be evaluated. Some clones in this sample may be carry-over from other donors' samples. Both conserved end residues are part of each CDR3. D genes are given only for firm matches. Expanded clones get a size class; other rows say once, few or many, or leave the size out.

>-|TRBJ1-1|TRBD1|TRBV12-5
CASGLSQGALNTEAFF
TGTGCTAGTGGTTTGTCACAGGGGGCTTTAAACACTGAAGCTTTCTTT
>-|TRBJ2-5|-|TRBV2
CASSEYRTRGGDQYF
TGTGCCAGCAGTGAATATCGGACTCGAGGGGGAGACCAGTACTTC
>-|TRBJ2-7|-|TRBV7-9
CASRSEVEQYF
TGTGCCAGCAGATCAGAGGTCGAGCAGTACTTC
>-|TRBJ2-2|TRBD2|TRBV4-1
CASSHLLGTSGGANTGELFF
TGCGCCAGCAGCCACCTCCTCGGGACTAGCGGGGGGGCGAACACCGGGGAGCTGTTTTTT
>once|TRBJ2-3|-|TRBV5-1
CASSLGDNTDTQYF
TGCGCCAGCAGCTTGGGGGACAACACAGATACGCAGTATTTT
>few|TRBJ2-4|-|TRBV29-1
CSVESGLARGVYIQYF
TGCAGCGTTGAAAGTGGGTTGGCCAGGGGCGTATACATTCAGTACTTC
>-|TRBJ2-2|TRBD1|TRBV6-4
CASADRGDTGELFF
TGTGCCAGCGCAGACAGGGGGGACACCGGGGAGCTGTTTTTT
>few|TRBJ2-3|-|TRBV19
CASKGGDTQYF
TGTGCCAGTAAGGGGGGGGATACGCAGTATTTT
>-|TRBJ1-2|-|TRBV27
CASSFFPGNYGYTF
TGTGCCAGCAGTTTTTTTCCGGGGAACTATGGCTACACCTTC
>few|TRBJ1-2|-|TRBV10-3
CAISRGTDYGYTF
TGTGCCATCAGTAGGGGAACGGATTATGGCTACACCTTC
>-|TRBJ1-1|TRBD1|TRBV30
CAWSKGDRGAFF
TGTGCCTGGAGTAAGGGGGACAGGGGCGCTTTCTTT
>-|TRBJ2-7|-|TRBV5-1
CASSLVRGSSYEQYF
TGCGCCAGCAGCTTGGTCCGGGGGTCTAGCTACGAGCAGTACTTC
>-|TRBJ1-1|TRBD1|TRBV11-2
CASSLGGGTGVRSTEAFF
TGTGCCAGCAGCTTAGGGGGGGGGACAGGGGTTCGGAGCACTGAAGCTTTCTTT
>once|TRBJ2-5|-|TRBV5-6
CASTPMGGRPRETQYF
TGTGCCAGCACCCCGATGGGAGGACGGCCCCGAGAGACCCAGTACTTC
>-|TRBJ2-3|-|TRBV27
CASSPLRGGADTQYF
TGTGCCAGCAGCCCCCTTCGGGGCGGGGCAGATACGCAGTATTTT
>-|TRBJ1-5|-|TRBV6-1
CASERGTYSNQPQHF
TGTGCCAGCGAAAGGGGCACTTATAGCAATCAGCCCCAGCATTTT
>-|TRBJ1-5|-|TRBV18
CASSPSGNNQPQHF
TGTGCCAGCTCACCAAGCGGAAACAATCAGCCCCAGCATTTT
>-|TRBJ1-1|-|TRBV6-1
CASSEATSGRTEAFF
TGTGCCAGCAGTGAAGCGACATCTGGGCGCACTGAAGCTTTCTTT
>-|TRBJ2-7|-|TRBV15
CATSRGGQGSYEQYF
TGTGCCACCAGCAGAGGGGGGCAGGGATCCTACGAGCAGTACTTC
>-|TRBJ1-3|-|TRBV5-1
CASREGSGNTIYF
TGCGCCAGCAGGGAGGGCTCTGGAAACACCATATATTTT
>-|TRBJ2-5|-|TRBV7-2
CASTITSTGTQYF
TGTGCCAGCACCATAACCTCCACGGGGACCCAGTACTTC
>-|TRBJ2-7|-|TRBV27
CASSLVGDEQYF
TGTGCCAGCAGTTTAGTAGGGGACGAGCAGTACTTC
>few|TRBJ2-5|TRBD2|TRBV7-8
CASSLTAGAWETQYF
TGTGCCAGCAGCTTAACAGCGGGGGCATGGGAGACCCAGTACTTC
>once|TRBJ1-2|-|TRBV5-4
CASSFPGGNYGYTF
TGTGCCAGCAGCTTCCCGGGGGGTAACTATGGCTACACCTTC
>-|TRBJ1-1|-|TRBV5-1
CASRQVLNTEAFF
TGCGCCAGCCGTCAGGTGCTGAACACTGAAGCTTTCTTT
>-|TRBJ2-7|TRBD1|TRBV6-1
CASRVQQGSSTF
TGTGCCAGCAGAGTACAACAGGGGAGTTCGACTTTC
>-|TRBJ1-5|-|TRBV6-4
CASSADYSNQPQHF
TGTGCCAGCAGTGCGGACTATAGCAATCAGCCCCAGCATTTT
>once|TRBJ1-2|TRBD1|TRBV4-3
CASSQVMVQGARGYTF
TGCGCCAGCAGCCAAGTTATGGTACAGGGGGCTCGGGGCTACACCTTC
>once|TRBJ1-2|TRBD1|TRBV7-2
CASSDRTGFNYGYTF
TGTGCCAGCAGCGACAGGACAGGGTTCAACTATGGCTACACCTTC